This T cell receptor (beta chain) was profiled in a study of T cells in Graves' hyperthyroidism and ophthalmopathy (dated by TCRdb to the late 2010s). A note on the overall study: To identify distinguishing TCR V-J signatures, a discovery cohort of around 100 patients was used, comprising 40 to 45 with Graves' ophthalmopathy and approximately 58 with stable Graves' hyperthyroidism. Following sampling, methimazole starting at 30 mg daily was given to hyperthyroidism patients, and high-dose intravenous methylprednisolone was given to ophthalmopathy patients. An independent validation cohort of around 19 hyperthyroidism patients and approximately 15 patients who later progressed to ophthalmopathy tested prospective prediction of ophthalmopathy. The 90 to 100 discovery patients were randomly divided into training and test sets at a 7:3 ratio. In addition, the study compared T-cell repertoires in thyroid tissue and in blood from five to seven Graves' hyperthyroidism patients. The paper describes TCR Vbeta CDR3 sequencing of 135 peripheral blood samples, made up of some 40 ophthalmopathy patients, 70 to 80 hyperthyroidism patients and 17 progressor patients.

The TCR beta CDR3 regions were amplified from RNA transcripts. A first-round RT-PCR of the TCR CDR3 used the HTBI primer set with the Qiagen OneStep RT-PCR kit. A second multiplex PCR round built the libraries, followed by size selection and purification. Paired-end sequencing of the libraries was performed with 100 bp reads on an Illumina HiSeq2000. The source study handled its data this way. SOAPnuke was used to process the raw data, with reads discarded if the reads contained adapters or uncalled bases, had a mean Phred below 15, or lacked an exact constant-primer or identifier match. COPE v1.2.5 was used to merge the high-quality paired reads, and each unique nucleotide sequence was defined as a clonotype. MiTCR v1.1 was used to align clonotypes to the IMGT TRBV, TRBD and TRBJ reference segments. Only V-J combinations with frequency above 0.0001, covering about 99% of repertoires, were analysed. A TCS score was defined as the ratio between F50 (clonal expansion) and ExV (chaos), using BLOSUM62-based TCRdist between CDR3 peptides within each V-J. Welch's t-statistics and random forest reduced roughly 500 V-J features to 10 to 15, which were used in a naive Bayes classifier (R e1071). The similarity between thyroid and blood repertoires was quantified using the Morisita-Horn index. Through fastp at Q25 and MiXCR, TCRdb rebuilt clones from the public reads, retaining in-frame beta chains. Rows are combined by CDR3 protein, so each entry shows the most common genes and DNA. These V and J calls derive from TCRdb rather than the authors' analysis. Within this sample are 500,000 to 800,000 distinct CDR3 sequences, with 45% of them counted one time only. Of the sample, approximately 7.2% is held by the ten largest clones.

This clonotype occurred many times. The target of this receptor is not known. Base qualities are not at hand, and no much larger clone is one base apart. V is cut by 2 bases and J by 6 bases, and the space between the germline ends is 14 bases. The germline V gene specifies WSHSY as CDR1 and SAAADI as CDR2. Including cysteine and phenylalanine, the CDR3 has 15 amino acids. Only the CDR3 part of the read is kept: 45 bases, read in frame from the first base. Any patient with an uncontrolled infection, another autoimmune disease, pregnancy or lactation was excluded. Diagnoses relied on clinical symptoms, serum thyroxine and TRAb, thyroid ultrasound and orbital computed tomography. Trizol reagent was used to extract total RNA, and RNA quality was then checked on an Agilent 2100 Bioanalyzer. On the study overall, not on this receptor specifically: Sample size was not statistically predetermined, and investigators were not blinded to group allocation. In validation, the model predicted progression to ophthalmopathy with 55% to 71% sensitivity and roughly 72% specificity, a median of about six months before onset. A 13 V-J signature model separated ophthalmopathy from stable hyperthyroidism, with nearly 90% sensitivity and roughly 84% specificity in cross-validation and 80%/75% in testing. Most expanded thyroid clonotypes (frequency above 0.001) were also found in blood, which suggests that blood repertoires may mirror thyroid immune responses.

This TCR came from an adult man with Graves' disease, either hyperthyroidism or ophthalmopathy (not recorded which). In this chain, TRBV10-2 is recombined with TRBJ1-5; no D segment can be confidently identified. The sample was peripheral blood or thyroid tissue (not recorded which). The sequenced DNA: TGCGCCAGCAGTGAGCCAACCTGGAGCGTTCAGCCCCAGCATTTT. This codes for CASSEPTWSVQPQHF.